Listed below are T cell receptor beta chains from one sample, sequenced in a study of cytomegalovirus exposure and HLA in healthy donors. Generated by immunoSEQ multiplex PCR, the TCRdb table keeps only in-frame clones and is missing some. The sample yields around 130,000 clones, approximately 78% seen once. The sequencing input was PBMCs. The receptors originated from a man in his forties or fifties in good health and CMV-seronegative. The conserved cysteine and the conserved F or W are not part of the CDR3 here. The order of the fields is D gene, V gene, J gene, CDR3 protein. D genes are given only for firm matches.

-	TRBV25-1	TRBJ1-4	ASSDRRLDEKLF
-	TRBV5-6	-	ASTRVDRPYEQY
TRBD2	TRBV7-9	TRBJ2-1	ASVSGGSYNEQF
-	TRBV5-1	TRBJ2-1	ASSLSGQGLNRF
TRBD2	TRBV10-3	TRBJ2-2	AISEPQGIAGANTGELF
-	TRBV18	TRBJ2-1	ASSPGTYNEQF
TRBD2	TRBV6-1	TRBJ2-7	ASDSGRDYEQY
TRBD1	TRBV5-6	TRBJ1-6	ASSFGTGNNSPLH
TRBD2	TRBV7-9	TRBJ2-7	ASVPLAGGLSEQY
TRBD1	TRBV19	TRBJ1-1	ASSSLGQGGTEAF
-	TRBV7-6	TRBJ2-5	ASSLSPTRDPETQY
TRBD1	TRBV5-4	TRBJ1-2	ASSPGTGRVGYT
-	TRBV18	TRBJ2-2	ASSPPRGTGELF
-	TRBV18	TRBJ2-1	ASSPRQNEQF
TRBD1	TRBV5-1	TRBJ1-2	ASSLWTGGATSPYGYT
TRBD1	TRBV7-9	TRBJ1-4	ASSLGGQADEKLF
-	TRBV5-1	TRBJ1-4	ASSDVDAMGGKLF
-	TRBV5-1	TRBJ2-6	ASSFGGTGANVLT
TRBD1	TRBV2	TRBJ1-1	ASSPGQSMNTEAF
-	TRBV10-3	TRBJ2-1	AITTQDNNEQF
TRBD1	TRBV6-5	TRBJ1-2	ASSYQGQGGYGYT
-	TRBV11-2	TRBJ1-3	ASSLGVLASSSRNTIY
-	TRBV5-1	TRBJ1-1	ASSWDLQGINTEAF
-	TRBV15	TRBJ1-5	ATSRAPGGNQPQH
-	TRBV11-2	TRBJ2-3	ASSLVGGTQY
-	TRBV5-1	TRBJ2-3	ASSLAPSTDTQY
-	TRBV5-1	TRBJ2-2	ASSAGGNTGELF
-	TRBV2	TRBJ1-4	ASSEAARREKLF
-	TRBV20-1	TRBJ1-1	SAVGGTEAF
TRBD1	TRBV14	TRBJ2-2	ASSQWTGYTGELF
TRBD1	TRBV28	TRBJ1-4	ASSPSTGGYEKLF
-	TRBV5-1	TRBJ1-4	TSSSGTNEKLF
-	TRBV15	TRBJ2-5	ATSKARRETQY
-	TRBV28	TRBJ2-7	ASRDTFHEQY
TRBD1	TRBV28	TRBJ1-2	ASSSGQSYGYT
TRBD1	TRBV18	TRBJ1-5	ASSPFGTGNFQPQH